What follows are 13 T cell receptor beta chains derived from one specimen sequenced in a study of shared clonotypes between healthy human individuals. The data were produced by immunoSEQ multiplex PCR, yet TCRdb's version contains in-frame clones alone and is incomplete. The repertoire consists of over 2 million clones, with roughly 94% occurring once and the leading ten covering roughly 1%. Naive CD8 cells comprised CD45RO-negative, CCR7-positively selected cells, excluding terminally differentiated effector memory CD45RA+ cells. Sequenced material: naive CD8+ T cells sorted from blood. The source of these receptors is a man in his late teens or twenties in good health.

This chain joins TRBV5-1 and TRBJ2-1; tentatively, D is TRBD2 (6 bases). Germline CDR1 and CDR2: SGHRS and YFSETQ. Deletions cut 3 bases from V and 8 bases from J, with 12 bases between. The CDR3 length is 13 residues. The CDR3 sequence is CASSSTGDYEQFF. The CDR3 DNA is TGCGCCAGCAGCTCAACCGGGGACTATGAGCAGTTCTTC.

The chain is built from TRBV2 and TRBJ1-2, with D unclear. Germline V CDR1 and CDR2: SNHLY, FYNNEI. The CDR3 is made up of 13 amino acids. Trimming took 7 bases from V and 0 from J, leaving 9 bases between them. The CDR3 here is CASTGGANYGYTF. The CDR3, as DNA: TGTGCCAGCACTGGCGGAGCTAACTATGGCTACACCTTC.

The rearrangement joins TRBV10-1 to TRBJ1-3; D remains unclear. V was shortened by 0 bases and J by 3 bases, with 9 bases between the two germline ends. Looked up from germline, CDR1 is WNHNN and CDR2 is SYGVQD (reference sequence). The CDR3 runs to 15 residues. The CDR3 spells CASSESIGFGNTIYF. CDR3 coding DNA: TGCGCCAGCAGTGAGTCGATTGGGTTTGGAAACACCATATATTTT.

Only a few counts were recorded for this clone. This chain joins TRBV9 and TRBJ1-2, with 8 bases that match TRBD1. The trim removed 4 bases at V and 2 bases at J, leaving 1 base unmatched. This CDR3 has 13 residues. The germline V gene has CDR1 SGDLS and CDR2 YYNGEE. Written as DNA, the CDR3 is TGTGCCAGCAGCCAGGGGGCCAACTATGGCTACACCTTC. Amino acids: CASSQGANYGYTF.

The chain links TRBV9 to TRBJ2-3, with TRBD2 matching over 10 bases. Trimming cost V 3 bases and J 2 bases; bases outside gene matches: 3. Germline-derived CDR1 and CDR2 are SGDLS and YYNGEE. This CDR3 region has 15 residues. The CDR3 DNA sequence: TGTGCCAGCAGCGCTAGCGGGAGAGACACAGATACGCAGTATTTT. It codes for CASSASGRDTDTQYF.

This sequence joins TRBV11-1 and TRBJ1-1; D is undetermined. The V and J ends lost 3 bases and 4 bases respectively, with 12 bases between them. CDR3 length: 14 amino acids. CDR1 is SGHAT and CDR2 is FQDESV in the germline V gene (reference sequence). The CDR3 nucleotides are TGTGCCAGCAGCTTTAGTACCGGGATCACTGAAGCTTTCTTT. This codes for CASSFSTGITEAFF.

CDR3 coding DNA: TGTGCCAGCAGCCCCTCCGGCGCGATCTACGAGCAGTACTTC. It specifies CASSPSGAIYEQYF. This chain joins TRBV9 and TRBJ2-7; D is unclear. The CDR3 covers 14 residues. Looked up from germline, CDR1 is SGDLS and CDR2 is YYNGEE. V was cut by 4 bases and J by 3 bases, with 14 bases left in between.

This clone has just one count. The chain couples TRBV9 to TRBJ1-2; D not certain. The CDR3 runs 15 residues. Trimming stripped 0 bases from V and 4 bases from J, with 13 bases between. Germline loops: CDR1 SGDLS, CDR2 YYNGEE. The CDR3 spells CASSVEGSLAYGYTF. The CDR3 region has the DNA TGTGCCAGCAGCGTAGAGGGCAGCCTGGCCTATGGCTACACCTTC.

Note on this clone: Other nucleotide sequences in the sample specify the same CDR3. The chain recombines TRBV2 with TRBJ2-7, with D hard to call. The CDR3 has 13 amino acids. Germline CDR1 reads SNHLY; CDR2 reads FYNNEI. V dropped 4 bases and J dropped 1 base, with 8 bases sitting between them. Here the CDR3 reads CASSAGRSYEQYF. The CDR3 DNA reads as TGTGCCAGCAGTGCGGGCCGATCCTACGAGCAGTACTTC.

The sample holds a few counts of this clone. The chain uses TRBV7-9 and TRBJ1-5; 8 nucleotides agree with TRBD1. The germline CDR1 and CDR2 sequences are SEHNR and FQNEAQ (reference sequence). J lost 7 bases, V lost 5 bases, and 10 bases had no gene match. This CDR3 has 15 residues. The CDR3 sequence: CASSPDRAGVQPQHF. Here the CDR3 DNA reads TGTGCCAGCAGCCCGGACAGGGCGGGAGTGCAGCCCCAGCATTTT.

As concerns this clone: Other DNA sequences in this sample translate to the same CDR3. The rearrangement joins TRBV2 to TRBJ2-7, with D hard to call. Germline loops: CDR1 SNHLY, CDR2 FYNNEI. The CDR3 sequence is 13 residues long. Between the trimmed V and J ends, which lost 0 bases and 0 bases, there was a span of 3 bases. CDR3 nucleotide sequence: TGTGCCAGCAGTGAAGCAGACTCCTACGAGCAGTACTTC. Protein sequence: CASSEADSYEQYF.

The rearrangement uses TRBV13 and TRBJ2-7; TRBD2 agrees at 8 bases. V gave up 5 bases and J gave up 1 base; unmatched junction bases: 7. The germline V gene has CDR1 PRHDT and CDR2 FYEKMQ (reference sequence). The CDR3 runs 15 residues. The DNA for the CDR3 is TGTGCCAGCAGCGAGAGCGGGAGTAGGTCCTACGAGCAGTACTTC. It specifies CASSESGSRSYEQYF. The variable domain in full, completed from reference TRBV13 and TRBJ2-7, reads AAGVIQSPRHLIKEKRETATLKCYPIPRHDTVYWYQQGPGQDPQFLISFYEKMQSDKGSIPDRFSAQQFSDYHSELNMSSLELGDSALYFCASSESGSRSYEQYFGPGTRLTVT.

The chain combines TRBV4-1 with TRBJ2-7; a possible D gene is TRBD1 (5 bases). Germline V lookup: CDR1 MGHRA, CDR2 YSYEKL. The CDR3 runs 14 residues. Trimming stripped 4 bases from V and 3 bases from J, with 13 bases between. The CDR3 nucleotides read TGCGCCAGCAGCCTAGGACAAGGGCACTACGAGCAGTACTTC. This gives the protein CASSLGQGHYEQYF.